This is a list of T cell receptor beta chains from one sample in a study of blood T cell repertoires in COVID-19. Data came from immunoSEQ multiplex PCR; TCRdb stores just in-frame clones and leaves some out. Of tens of thousands of clones listed, around 85% are singletons. Sequences were obtained from peripheral blood. All receptors come from a man older than 75 with active or convalescent COVID-19. Each CDR3 is given with its conserved first and last residue. The D gene is left open where the match is weak. A clone size is listed for some rows: how often the clone was seen (once, few, many), or a class if it is expanded.

abundance,v_gene,d_gene,j_gene,CDR3nt,CDR3aa
.,TRBV10-3,TRBD1,TRBJ1-1,TGTGCCATCAGTGAGTCGATAGGGGGCACGGGTACTGAAGCTTTCTTT,CAISESIGGTGTEAFF
.,TRBV2,TRBD1,TRBJ1-1,TGTGCCAGCAGCCGGGACAGGGGGAACACTGAAGCTTTCTTT,CASSRDRGNTEAFF
.,TRBV28,.,TRBJ1-2,TGTGCCAGCAGTTTAAGGGGGTTGAACTATGGCTACACCTTC,CASSLRGLNYGYTF
.,TRBV10-3,TRBD1,TRBJ2-1,TGTGCCATCAGTAAGACAGGGGCCCTCAATGAGCAGTTCTTC,CAISKTGALNEQFF
.,TRBV10-3,.,TRBJ1-6,TGTGCCATCAGTGCGGGGCCAGGGGACTATAGCTCCTATAATTCACCCCTCCACTTT,CAISAGPGDYSSYNSPLHF
.,TRBV7-6,.,TRBJ1-5,TGTGCCAGCAGCTTAGAAACAGGGTTCAATCAGCCCCAGCATTTT,CASSLETGFNQPQHF
.,TRBV7-9,TRBD1,TRBJ1-2,TGTGCCAGCAGCCGGCGTACAGGGGCTGTAAACTATGGCTACACCTTC,CASSRRTGAVNYGYTF
.,TRBV27,.,TRBJ2-7,TGTGCCAGCAGTTTATACAACAACTACGAGCAGTACTTC,CASSLYNNYEQYF
.,TRBV6-6,TRBD1,TRBJ1-5,TGTGCCAGCAGTTACGGGGGACAGGGTAATCAGCCCCAGCATTTT,CASSYGGQGNQPQHF
.,TRBV4-1,TRBD1,TRBJ2-7,TGCGCCAGCAGCCAAGATCGATGGCAGGGGGCAGGAGAGCAGTACTTC,CASSQDRWQGAGEQYF
.,TRBV19,.,TRBJ2-2,TGTGCCAGTAGTATCGGGGTCACCGGGGAGCTGTTTTTT,CASSIGVTGELFF
.,TRBV18,TRBD1,TRBJ2-7,TGTGCCAGCTCACCCCCGACAGGGGCGTTTTCCTACGAGCAGTACTTC,CASSPPTGAFSYEQYF
.,TRBV9,.,TRBJ2-1,TGTGCCAGCAGCGTAGGGTACACCCCCTACAATGAGCAGTTCTTC,CASSVGYTPYNEQFF
few,TRBV6-2/TRBV6-3,.,TRBJ2-5,TGTGCCAGCAGTTCCGGGACATCCGATTTGGGGACCCAGTACTTC,CASSSGTSDLGTQYF
.,TRBV28,.,TRBJ2-7,TGTGCCAGCAGACCCCGAGGGAGGAGTAGCTACGAGCAGTACTTC,CASRPRGRSSYEQYF
.,TRBV19,TRBD1,TRBJ1-4,TGTGCCAGTAGTGAACAGGGGATGGGGAGTGAAAAACTGTTTTTT,CASSEQGMGSEKLFF
.,TRBV12-2,.,TRBJ2-7,TGTGCAAGTCGCTTAACTCCCCCGGCCAGGAATCTATCCTACGAGCAGTACTTC,CASRLTPPARNLSYEQYF
.,TRBV19,.,TRBJ1-4,TGTGCCAGTAGTACCCCTTCAGGAAGAACTAATGAAAAACTGTTTTTT,CASSTPSGRTNEKLFF
.,TRBV3-1/TRBV3-2,.,TRBJ2-2,TGTGCCAGCAGCCCCCTAGGGAGCCTTAGGACCGGGGAGCTGTTTTTT,CASSPLGSLRTGELFF
once,TRBV19,.,TRBJ1-2,TGTGCCAGTCGCCCATCTTTAGGGGTTCACTATGGCTACACCTTC,CASRPSLGVHYGYTF
.,TRBV6-6,TRBD2,TRBJ2-1,TGTGCCAGCAGTCCTGGACTAGGCGAGCAGTTCTTC,CASSPGLGEQFF
.,TRBV12-5,TRBD2,TRBJ2-7,TGTGCTAGTGGTTTGGTACTTCGGGGGGGGAACGAGCAGTACTTC,CASGLVLRGGNEQYF
.,TRBV19,.,TRBJ1-1,TGTGCCAGTACCCGACGGGGGGGGAACACTGAAGCTTTCTTT,CASTRRGGNTEAFF
.,TRBV2,.,TRBJ2-1,TGTGCCAGCAGTGAATTAGCCCTTTCCTACAATGAGCAGTTCTTC,CASSELALSYNEQFF
.,TRBV7-2,.,TRBJ1-6,TGTGCCAGCAGCCGTTCTAATTCACCCCTCCACTTT,CASSRSNSPLHF
.,TRBV7-8,.,TRBJ1-1,TGTGCCAGCAGCTTCCAGGGCTTGAACACTGAAGCTTTCTTT,CASSFQGLNTEAFF
.,TRBV7-9,TRBD1,TRBJ2-7,TGTGCCAGCACCGCGACAGGGGGCAAGGGCGAGCAGTACTTC,CASTATGGKGEQYF
once,TRBV15,TRBD1,TRBJ1-2,TGTGCCACCAGCAGCGGGACAGGGCCCTACTATGGCTACACCTTC,CATSSGTGPYYGYTF
.,TRBV27,TRBD1,TRBJ1-3,TGTGCCAGCAGTTTACGACAGGGGGACACCATATATTTT,CASSLRQGDTIYF
many,TRBV24-1,TRBD2,TRBJ2-2,TGTGCCACCAGTGACCCCGCGGGGGGGCAATATACCGGGGAGCTGTTTTTT,CATSDPAGGQYTGELFF
.,TRBV4-1,.,TRBJ1-1,TGCGCCAGCAGCCACCTACAGGGCTCCACTGAAGCTTTCTTT,CASSHLQGSTEAFF
.,TRBV28,TRBD1,TRBJ1-2,TGTGCCAGCAGCCCTCCGGGACAGGGGGCGGTCGGCTATGGCTACACCTTC,CASSPPGQGAVGYGYTF
medium-sized,TRBV30,TRBD1,TRBJ1-5,TGTGCCTGGGGTTTTGGTGGGACAGGGCCTCAGCCCCAGCATTTT,CAWGFGGTGPQPQHF
few,TRBV5-4,.,TRBJ1-5,TGTGCCAGCAGCTTGGGGGGGGATCAGCCCCAGCATTTT,CASSLGGDQPQHF
.,TRBV24-1,.,TRBJ2-1,TGTGCCACCAGTGACCAAACAATCGAGCAGTTCTTC,CATSDQTIEQFF
.,TRBV7-2,.,TRBJ2-7,TGTGCCAGCAGTTCCAGGGTTAGGACCTACGAGCAGTACTTC,CASSSRVRTYEQYF
.,TRBV21-1,.,TRBJ1-5,TGTGCCAGCAGCAAAGCCGGAGGGGGCAATCAGCCCCAGCATTTT,CASSKAGGGNQPQHF
.,TRBV9,.,TRBJ2-3,TGTGCCAGCAGCGTAGCCGCCGGGGGGCAGGCCGCCGGGGGTACGCAGTATTTT,CASSVAAGGQAAGGTQYF